This T cell receptor (beta chain) comes out of a study of cytotoxic CD8 clonotypes in ibrutinib-treated CLL. For the study at large: In all, roughly 11 patients were relapsed/refractory, around 15 were treatment-naive and 17 were IGHV unmutated. Findings and limits, study-wide: Clonality climbed at ibrutinib response, then dropped toward baseline at progression.

A 1 in 200,000 to 1 in 1 million T cell depth was the sequencing target. Libraries were prepared by immunoSEQ multiplex PCR; TCRdb keeps only in-frame clonotypes and omits some of them. Of 55,000 to 80,000 clones listed, 90% were seen once; the top ten hold under 4%. About this clone: Its matching antigen is unknown. The junction does not match germline at one end; this may be a read error.

Germline CDR1 reads MDHEN; CDR2 reads SYDVKM. The CDR3 loop spans 11 amino acids. This rearrangement joins TRBV28 to TRBJ2-7, with D tentatively TRBD1 (6 bases). The TCR originated in a human donor with chronic lymphocytic leukemia. The material sequenced was PBMCs, taken after 12 months of ibrutinib treatment. CDR3 protein: CASRHRESVNF. CDR3 coding DNA: TGTGCCAGCAGGCACAGGGAGAGCGTGAACTTC.